This T cell receptor beta chain was recovered during a study of blood T cells in healthy people across ages. Sample donors were healthy Caucasian individuals that came from Russia, aged roughly 6 to 100. A second 7 to 11 cycle PCR used barcoded and J-beta primers. TCRdb re-derived calls from the 5' RACE reads in MiXCR, one entry per CDR3 protein. Here the sample spans under 1,100,000 distinct CDR3 sequences, almost 25% being singletons. CDR1 is SGHRS, CDR2 YFSETQ, per germline. V was shortened by 6 bases and J by 3 bases, with 21 bases between the two germline ends. The CDR3 runs to 16 residues. The same sample was also studied in work on T cells of mothers and their children. According to that study: Every mother supplied over 8 million TCR beta CDR3 reads and every child around 3 million.

The rearrangement joins TRBV5-1 to TRBJ1-1; no definite D call. Sample: blood. This TCR came from a girl aged 2 to 10 in good health. CDR3 in amino acids: CASKTGPRTRDTEAFF. In nucleotides, the CDR3 is TGCGCCAGCAAAACCGGGCCCCGGACGCGTGACACTGAAGCTTTCTTT. The full variable domain, rest sourced from reference TRBV5-1 and TRBJ1-1, is KAGVTQTPRYLIKTRGQQVTLSCSPISGHRSVSWYQQTPGQGLQFLFEYFSETQRNKGNFPGRFSGRQFSNSRSEMNVSTLELGDSALYLCASKTGPRTRDTEAFFGQGTRLTVV.